Presented here are 13 T cell receptor beta chains from one specimen sequenced in a study of CD8+CD57+ T cells in acquired aplastic anemia (dated by TCRdb to the late 2010s). The sequencer was an Illumina HiSeq 2000. Profiling of TCR beta VDJ combinations and CDR3 sequences used genomic DNA as the template. TCRdb applied fastp at Q25 and MiXCR to the public reads, then kept only in-frame beta chains. Under each unique CDR3 protein, matching rows form one entry showing the most common genes and DNA. Counted in this sample were some 410,000 distinct CDR3 sequences; 55% to 70% of them appeared once. 3.5% to 4.5% of the sample belongs to the ten largest clones. Sequenced sample: sorted CD4+, CD8+, or CD8+CD57+ T cells (not recorded which) from PBMCs. The receptor set was obtained from a human donor in good health, serving as a control.

The V and J genes are TRBV11-1 and TRBJ1-1; TRBD1 is a possible D gene (6 bases). The CDR3 totals 14 residues. The V end was cut by 5 bases, the J end by 7 bases, with 17 bases between. In germline, CDR1 is SGHAT, CDR2 FQDESV (reference sequence). CDR3 sequence (DNA): TGTGCCAGCAGCCACCTAAGGCAGGGGAATGAAGCTTTCTTT. It translates to CASSHLRQGNEAFF.

The gene calls are TRBV19 and TRBJ2-2, with D possibly being TRBD2 (6 bases). The CDR3 length is 16 residues. V was shortened by 3 bases and J by 2 bases, with 13 bases between the two germline ends. Germline lookup yields CDR1 LNHDA and CDR2 SQIVND (reference sequence). The CDR3, as DNA: TGTGCCAGTAGTATGGGGGGTGGTCATAACACCGGGGAGCTGTTTTTT. Protein product: CASSMGGGHNTGELFF.

Worth noting for this clonotype: The germline gene is not matched at one end of the junction; a read error may be the cause. The chain employs TRBV2 and TRBJ1-5, with a possible D match to TRBD1 (5 bases). Germline CDR1 reads SNHLY; CDR2 reads FYNNEI. The CDR3 covers 13 residues. The CDR3 DNA sequence: TGTGCCAGTAGTATTGACAGAGATCAGCCCCTGCACTTT. Its translation: CASSIDRDQPLHF.

This clonotype was observed at least ten times. The V gene is TRBV29-1, the J gene TRBJ1-1; TRBD1 agrees at 8 bases. This CDR3 has 12 residues. The junction had 5 bases not matched to a gene; V was cut back by 5 bases and J by 6 bases. Germline CDR1 and CDR2: SQVTM and ANQGSEA. The CDR3 coding sequence is TGCAGCGTTAGTCAGGGGGCCTCTGAAGCTTTCTTT. Protein: CSVSQGASEAFF.

This clonotype has at least ten counts. The DNA of the CDR3 is TGTGCCAGCAGTGCTCGCTCGGGACGGAACTACGAGCAGTACTTC. This gives the protein CASSARSGRNYEQYF. The chain employs TRBV7-6 and TRBJ2-7, with D perhaps matching TRBD1 or TRBD2 (5 bases each). Deletions cut 6 bases from V and 3 bases from J, with 18 bases between. The CDR3 is 15 residues long. Germline V lookup: CDR1 SGHVS, CDR2 FNYEAQ.

The chain recombines TRBV20-1 with TRBJ1-5; 7 positions match TRBD1. This CDR3 has 13 residues. After removal of 6 bases from V and 11 bases from J, the junction contained 13 bases not matched to a gene. Germline CDR1 is DFQATT and CDR2 is SNEGSKA (reference sequence). The CDR3 DNA reads as TGCAGTGCCAAGGGGCAGGGGGTCTATGCCCAGCATTTT. Its protein is CSAKGQGVYAQHF.

This clonotype appeared many times. The DNA of the CDR3 is TGCAGTGCTAGAGGACAGGGAGGGACCTACGAGCAGTACTTC. Translated, it gives CSARGQGGTYEQYF. The rearrangement joins TRBV20-1 to TRBJ2-7, with D perhaps given as TRBD1 or TRBD2 (7 bases each). The length of the CDR3 is 14 residues. The germline V gene encodes CDR1 DFQATT and CDR2 SNEGSKA (reference sequence). The ends were cut back, 1 base at V and 2 bases at J, with 12 bases in the middle.

The chain has TRBV5-1 and TRBJ2-6; 7 bases line up with TRBD1. Germline assignment: CDR1 SGHRS and CDR2 YFSETQ. The CDR3 spans 15 residues. J lost 4 bases, V lost 4 bases, and 5 bases had no gene match. CDR3 region: CASSTTGQGANVLTF. The CDR3 region has the DNA TGCGCCAGCAGCACCACGGGACAGGGGGCCAACGTCCTGACTTTC.

Turning to this clonotype: The CDR3 carries no conserved terminal phenylalanine or tryptophan, so it likely arises from a read error. The DNA is omitted, as the CDR3 cannot be located on it reliably, and the CDR3 follows TCRdb's listing. V and J are TRBV24-1 and TRBJ1-1; whether TRBD1, the table's D call, matches the DNA was not checked. Germline V gene sequence: CDR1 KGHDR, CDR2 SFDVKD. The CDR3 totals 16 residues, both ends included. CDR3 amino acids: CATRTGHSVGVFEACS.

This chain links TRBV19 with TRBJ1-5; possibly TRBD1 for D (5 bases). The germline CDR1 and CDR2 sequences are LNHDA and SQIVND (reference sequence). V dropped 7 bases and J dropped 7 bases, with 14 bases sitting between them. This CDR3 is built from 13 residues. CDR3 sequence (DNA): TGTGCCAGTACGAAAGGGGAGTCACAGCCCCAGCATTTT. It translates to CASTKGESQPQHF.

With respect to this clonotype: The junction departs from the called germline gene at one end, perhaps through a read error. V and J are TRBV20-1 and TRBJ2-5; D is tentatively TRBD1 or TRBD2 (5 bases each). Germline V CDR1 and CDR2: DFQATT, SNEGSKA (reference sequence). This CDR3 is built from 15 residues. The CDR3 protein is CSARESGTNQETQYF. DNA for the CDR3: TGCAGTGCTAGAGAGTCTGGGACCAACCAGGAGACCCAGTACTTC.

Turning to this clonotype: The germline gene is not matched at one end of the junction; a read error may be the cause. The chain couples TRBV7-9 to TRBJ1-6; 8 positions agree with TRBD1. CDR3 size: 14 residues. CDR1 is SEHNR, CDR2 FQNEAQ, per germline (reference sequence). The CDR3 sequence: CASSQDRERTMATF. In nucleotides, the CDR3 is TGTGCCAGCAGCCAGGACAGGGAGCGAACTATGGCTACATTT.

For this clonotype: At one boundary the junction diverges from the germline segment, which might be a read error. The chain joins TRBV7-2 to TRBJ2-1; the D is unclear. Germline V gives CDR1 SGHTA, CDR2 FQGNSA. The CDR3 runs 15 residues. CDR3: CASSSGVEGYNEQSF. Here the CDR3 DNA reads TGTGCCAGCAGCTCCGGCGTTGAAGGGTACAATGAGCAGTCCTTC.